This T cell receptor beta chain was profiled in a study of tissue T cells after allogeneic stem cell transplantation (dated by TCRdb to the early 2020s). In the study overall: The study profiled TCR beta repertoires in many tissues obtained from research autopsies of patients with and without GVHD, and also in mouse models of GVHD. The human arm was a prospective observational study without blinding or randomization. What the authors observed across the whole study: Within patients, how anatomically similar the tissues were was a key factor in shaping TCR repertoire composition, regardless of disease or transplant status. Sampling depth was acknowledged as a limitation, and the patient cohort was both small and clinically heterogeneous. In both patients and mice, only a limited portion of the TCR repertoire detected in tissues was captured by blood and spleen T cells. Which tissue TCRs were alloreactive or antigen-specific was not determined in the study, and some of the clones might have been host cells that persisted. Not many T cell clones showed up in more than one patient, yet clustering based on motifs uncovered repertoire signatures that were shared across patients in a tissue-specific way.

The CDR3 sequence holds 14 residues, the cysteine and phenylalanine included. The CDR3 was read in part: 39 bases, with the frame set at base 1. Trimming costs V 0 bases and J 0 bases, and their ends lie 3 bases apart. CDR1 and CDR2, looked up from the germline V gene, are SGHSA and FRNQAP. This clone was observed a handful of times. Its antigen remains undetermined. This receptor is murine, so its gene names and germline sequences reflect the mouse genome. The read ends 1 residue early relative to the CDR3; the germline J gene fills the gap. Library construction relied on the immunoSEQ multiplex PCR assay. TCRbeta CDR3 sequencing was done by Adaptive Biotechnologies at survey depth, reporting CDR3 sequences, V/J genes, productive frequency and template counts. TCR beta CDR3 regions were amplified from genomic DNA rather than RNA. As for how the authors treated the data: Pairwise repertoire overlap between tissues was quantified with Jensen-Shannon divergence, where 1 means complete divergence and 0 identical. Tissues were clustered by single-linkage agglomerative hierarchical clustering of pairwise JSD values and displayed as dendrograms. All patient samples were analyzed with GLIPH2 using simulation_depth 1000, kmer_min_depth 3 and cdr3_length_cutoff 8, and only groups containing more than two unique CDR3s were kept. In a standardized tissue-overlap score, Jaccard GLIPH-group overlap across patients was extrapolated to a standard repertoire size of 1000 clones. To look at how diversity was associated with clinical or experimental variables, linear mixed-effect models were used, with tissue treated as a fixed effect and individual treated as a random effect. TCRdb mirrors the immuneACCESS table, restricted to in-frame sequences. Some clones are absent from its copies; in checked studies, under half trace to an unresolved V gene, and the reason for the others is unknown. V, J and clone size were drawn from that table, and D and trimming were deduced from the DNA. The sample table holds fewer than 3,500 clones, of which around half were seen once. The leading ten clones occupy roughly 29% of the sample.

The sample's time point label is to be understood as: mouse harvest day 7 after allogeneic transplant. Mouse grafts consisting of 10^7 T-cell-depleted bone marrow cells combined with 10^6 splenic CD5+ T cells were administered by tail vein injection. A major MHC-mismatch B6 (H2b) into BALB/c (H2d) model was used to model mouse GVHD, and tissues were profiled at day 7 or 14. On day 7 or 14 post-transplant, mouse tissues and retro-orbital blood were harvested with separate sterile tools for each animal, and livers were flushed before harvest. Before genomic DNA isolation with the DNeasy Blood & Tissue Kit, mouse tissues were minced with razor blades in buffered saline.

Material: spleen. The sequence links TRBV16 to TRBJ1-3; there is no confident call for the D gene. The TCR originated in a female BALB/c mouse given C57BL/6 T cells with graft-versus-host disease after an allogeneic hematopoietic cell transplant. The CDR3 reads CASSLENSGNTLYF. CDR3 bases read: TGTGCAAGCAGCTTAGAGAATTCTGGAAATACGCTCTAT.